A single sample gave rise to the 14 T cell receptor beta chains below, sequenced in a study of identical twins. One entry per CDR3 protein, called by TCRdb with MiXCR from the 5' RACE reads. The table has hundreds of thousands of distinct CDR3 sequences, approximately 8% seen once. These same data were also listed under a study on yellow fever vaccine responses in identical twins.

The sample taken for sequencing was memory (CD45RO+) T cells sorted from blood. The receptors were gathered from a young woman in good health.

At least ten counts were recorded for this clonotype. V and J are TRBV7-2 and TRBJ2-1, with 10 bases lining up with TRBD2. Trimming took 5 bases from V and 7 from J; bases not matched to a gene: 8. CDR3 length: 15 residues. The germline V gene encodes CDR1 SGHTA and CDR2 FQGNSA. The CDR3 DNA reads as TGTGCCAGCAGCCCGGGGGCTAGCGGGAGTAATGAGCAGTTCTTC. It translates to CASSPGASGSNEQFF.

This clonotype was seen at least ten times. The rearrangement uses TRBV7-2 and TRBJ2-1, with 9 positions matching TRBD2. The germline V gene encodes CDR1 SGHTA and CDR2 FQGNSA. CDR3 length: 16 amino acids. J lost 6 bases, V lost 2 bases, and 8 bases had no gene match. This CDR3 is CASSLLPGTSSNEQFF. CDR3 nucleotides: TGTGCCAGCAGCTTATTACCCGGGACTAGCTCCAATGAGCAGTTCTTC.

At least ten counts were recorded for this clonotype. The rearrangement links TRBV9 to TRBJ1-5; D is undetermined. The CDR3 runs 16 residues. V was cut by 3 bases and J by 1 base, with 14 bases left in between. Germline CDR1 reads SGDLS; CDR2 reads YYNGEE. This CDR3 reads CASSASSDRSNQPQHF. CDR3 sequence (DNA): TGTGCCAGCAGCGCATCCTCAGACCGGAGCAATCAGCCCCAGCATTTT.

The J gene is TRBJ1-3, the V gene TRBV12-3 or TRBV12-4; D is possibly TRBD1 (6 bases). V was shortened by 5 bases and J by 0 bases, with 11 bases between the two germline ends. The CDR3 is 15 residues long. In DNA form, the CDR3 reads TGTGCCAGCAGTGCGGGGGCCCTCTCTGGAAACACCATATATTTT. Translated, it gives CASSAGALSGNTIYF.

This clonotype appeared a few times. The gene calls are TRBV20-1 and TRBJ2-1; the match to TRBD2 covers 9 bases. Germline CDR1 DFQATT, CDR2 SNEGSKA (reference sequence). The CDR3 has 15 amino acids. Germline trimming cut 3 bases from V and 5 bases from J; bases unmatched to any gene: 8. As DNA, the CDR3 is TGCAGTGCTAGGTTCCGGACTAGCGTCCACAATGAGCAGTTCTTC. The encoded protein is CSARFRTSVHNEQFF.

CDR3 coding DNA: TGTGCCAGCACTTCTCGCTACGAGACACCTCTCTCTGGGGCCAACGTCCTGACTTTC. Its translation: CASTSRYETPLSGANVLTF. The chain has TRBV6-2 or TRBV6-3 and TRBJ2-6; unclear D gene. V dropped 7 bases and J dropped 0 bases, with 22 bases sitting between them. The CDR3 has 19 amino acids. Germline lookup yields CDR1 MNHEY and CDR2 SVGEGT.

The rearrangement links TRBV5-1 to TRBJ2-1, with D tentatively TRBD1 (5 bases). The CDR3 length is 13 residues. CDR1 SGHRS and CDR2 YFSETQ come from the germline V gene. The germline V and J ends were trimmed by 2 bases and 9 bases, with 12 bases remaining between them. In nucleotides, the CDR3 is TGCGCCAGCAGCTTCGAGCAGGGCCGTGAGCAGTTCTTC. Translation: CASSFEQGREQFF.

This clonotype has just a few counts. The chain combines TRBV5-1 with TRBJ2-1; D gene uncertain. This CDR3 region has 15 residues. Trimming cost V 5 bases and J 0 bases, with 12 bases left between them. CDR1 is SGHRS and CDR2 is YFSETQ in the germline V gene. The CDR3 spells CASRSPLSSYNEQFF. The CDR3 coding sequence is TGCGCCAGCAGGAGTCCCCTTAGCTCCTACAATGAGCAGTTCTTC.

This clonotype was counted a few times. The genes are TRBV5-4 and TRBJ2-2, with 7 positions matching TRBD1. The V segment lost 0 bases and the J segment 6 bases; nucleotides outside the gene matches: 5. This CDR3 spans 15 amino acids. CDR1 and CDR2 from the germline V gene are SGHNT and YYREEE (reference sequence). As DNA, the CDR3 is TGTGCCAGCAGCTTGGATCGTACAGGGGCCGGGGAGCTGTTTTTT. Protein sequence: CASSLDRTGAGELFF.

V is TRBV20-1 and J is TRBJ1-2; no reliable D call. The CDR3 length is 14 residues. Trimming took 0 bases from V and 4 from J, leaving 12 bases between them. Germline assignment: CDR1 DFQATT and CDR2 SNEGSKA (reference sequence). The CDR3 reads CSARETQTGYGYTF. The DNA for the CDR3 is TGCAGTGCTAGAGAGACCCAAACGGGCTATGGCTACACCTTC.

CDR3 sequence reads: CASSEGQGNNYGYTF. As DNA, the CDR3 is TGTGCCAGCAGTGAAGGACAGGGGAATAACTATGGCTACACCTTC. This rearrangement joins TRBV25-1 to TRBJ1-2; 9 bases are shared with TRBD1. Germline CDR1 and CDR2: MGHDK and SYGVNS. V gave up 2 bases and J gave up 1 base; unmatched junction bases: 2. The CDR3 length is 15 residues.

The chain links TRBV7-8 to TRBJ1-1, with D possibly matching TRBD1 (5 bases). Trimming stripped 6 bases from V and 0 bases from J, with 14 bases between. The CDR3 is made up of 15 amino acids. Germline assignment: CDR1 SGHVS and CDR2 FQNEAQ. The CDR3 is CASSTGHSVNTEAFF. The CDR3 nucleotides are TGTGCCAGCAGTACGGGGCACTCGGTGAACACTGAAGCTTTCTTT.

The table lists this clonotype with many counts. The rearrangement uses TRBV6-1 and TRBJ2-3; D may be TRBD1 or TRBD2 (6 bases each). In germline, CDR1 is MNHNS, CDR2 SASEGT. The CDR3 has 15 amino acids. Trimming took 8 bases from V and 5 from J, leaving 20 bases between them. CDR3 amino acids: CASLHDEGGGDTQYF. The CDR3 bases are TGTGCCAGCCTCCACGATGAGGGGGGAGGAGATACGCAGTATTTT.

CDR3 loop: CASSPQGTKGNTIYF. In DNA, the CDR3 is TGTGCCAGCTCACCACAGGGGACAAAAGGAAACACCATATATTTT. The V and J genes are TRBV18 and TRBJ1-3; D possibly corresponds to TRBD1 (6 bases). Germline CDR1 and CDR2: KGHSH and LQKENI. V was trimmed by 1 base and J by 4 bases, leaving 11 bases between them. The length of the CDR3 is 15 residues.